This T cell receptor (beta chain) is from a study of T cell responses to AZD1222 COVID-19 vaccine. Study-level findings and limits: Of spike-specific TCRs, nearly half reportedly target regions left unmutated in variants.

CDR1 and CDR2 (germline): MNHEY, SVGAGI. Trimming pared 8 bases from V and 3 bases from J, leaving 14 bases between. The CDR3 extends over 13 amino acids. The sample holds one count of this clone. Its antigen is as yet unknown. Clones were sequenced by immunoSEQ multiplex PCR, and TCRdb holds only the in-frame ones, with some missing. This repertoire shows tens of thousands of clones, about 87% found once; its top ten account for around 5.8%. This clonotype was sampled from an adult in good health. V is TRBV6-5 and J is TRBJ2-7; tentatively, D is TRBD1 (6 bases). This material consisted of peripheral blood, taken on day 0 of AZD1222 vaccination. The CDR3 is CASLSGQIYEQYF. In nucleotides, the CDR3 is TGTGCCAGCCTCTCGGGACAAATCTACGAGCAGTACTTC.